The 19 T cell receptor beta chains reported below all come from one sample, sequenced in a study of blood T cell repertoires in COVID-19. Clones were sequenced by immunoSEQ multiplex PCR, and TCRdb holds only the in-frame ones, with some missing. The table has about 30,000 clones, over 70% seen once; the top ten hold approximately 7.8%. Sequencing was carried out using peripheral blood. Receptors were obtained from a woman aged 70-85 years with active or convalescent COVID-19.

The chain joins TRBV7-2 to TRBJ2-3; 8 nucleotides agree with TRBD2. Germline CDR1 is SGHTA and CDR2 is FQGNSA. V was pared by 2 bases and J by 6 bases, with 4 bases of the junction left unmatched. CDR3 size: 14 residues. The CDR3 sequence: CASSLLRGGDTQYF. The DNA of the CDR3 is TGTGCCAGCAGCTTACTACGGGGGGGGGATACGCAGTATTTT.

V usage is TRBV29-1 and J usage is TRBJ2-1; a possible D gene is TRBD1 (6 bases). With 5 bases removed from V and 9 bases from J, the gap between germline ends came to 26 bases. From germline, CDR1 is SQVTM and CDR2 ANQGSEA. CDR3 length: 16 residues. This CDR3 reads CSVTGWGTTLLGEQFF. CDR3 DNA: TGCAGCGTTACCGGTTGGGGGACAACCCTCTTGGGTGAGCAGTTCTTC.

J is TRBJ2-1 and V is TRBV5-8; D gene uncertain. Germline values: CDR1 SGHTS, CDR2 YDEGEE. The CDR3 contains 11 residues. V lost 2 bases and J 9 bases, leaving 6 bases between the germline ends. The CDR3 loop is CASSFGGEQFF. The CDR3 coding sequence is TGTGCCAGCAGCTTCGGCGGTGAGCAGTTCTTC.

The chain combines TRBV19 with TRBJ1-6, with TRBD1 matching 9 bases. The CDR3 is made up of 14 amino acids. V shed 6 bases and J 7 bases; nucleotides not matched to a gene: 4. Germline CDR1 is LNHDA and CDR2 is SQIVND (reference sequence). DNA of the CDR3: TGTGCCAGTAGCCGGGACAGGGCGAATTCACCCCTCCACTTT. Protein product: CASSRDRANSPLHF.

This chain joins TRBV6-4 and TRBJ1-1; D is ambiguous. Trimming cost V 9 bases and J 1 base, with 12 bases left between them. Per germline, CDR1 MRHNA and CDR2 SNTAGT. CDR3 length: 13 amino acids. In nucleotides, the CDR3 is TGTGCCAGTTCGGTTAGTCGGAACACTGAAGCTTTCTTT. Translating it yields CASSVSRNTEAFF.

This rearrangement joins TRBV24-1 to TRBJ2-2, with D unresolved. Germline V gives CDR1 KGHDR, CDR2 SFDVKD. CDR3 size: 13 residues. V was trimmed by 4 bases and J by 3 bases, leaving 5 bases between them. CDR3 loop: CATSDLDTGELFF. The CDR3 nucleotides read TGTGCCACCAGTGACTTAGACACCGGGGAGCTGTTTTTT.

The J gene is TRBJ2-7, the V gene TRBV14, with TRBD2 matching 7 bases. The ends lost 0 bases at V and 3 bases at J; junction bases unmatched: 5. The CDR3 spans 15 residues. Germline V gene data show CDR1 as SGHDN and CDR2 as FVKESK. The CDR3 DNA reads as TGTGCCAGCAGCCAAGATCGGGGGGTGATCTACGAGCAGTACTTC. The encoded protein is CASSQDRGVIYEQYF.

The chain uses TRBV7-6 and TRBJ2-7, with 8 bases lining up with TRBD1. The germline V gene encodes CDR1 SGHVS and CDR2 FNYEAQ. The J segment lost 3 bases and the V segment lost 2 bases, leaving 6 bases of the junction unmatched. The CDR3 loop spans 15 amino acids. As DNA, the CDR3 is TGTGCCAGCAGCTTATTAACAGGGGGTAGCTACGAGCAGTACTTC. Translating gives CASSLLTGGSYEQYF.

The J gene is TRBJ2-7, the V gene TRBV28; 8 bases match TRBD2. V was pared by 4 bases and J by 6 bases, with 5 bases of the junction left unmatched. The CDR3 runs 13 residues. The germline gives CDR1 MDHEN, CDR2 SYDVKM. As DNA, the CDR3 is TGTGCCAGCAGTTCCAGCGGGAGAGCCGAGCAGTACTTC. This encodes CASSSSGRAEQYF.

This clone was counted once. The V gene is TRBV5-5, the J gene TRBJ2-7, with D perhaps matching TRBD2 (7 bases). Trimming cost V 0 bases and J 3 bases, with 13 bases left between them. From germline, CDR1 is SGHKS and CDR2 YYEKEE (reference sequence). The CDR3 loop spans 15 amino acids. This CDR3 is CASSLEGGGGYEQYF. The CDR3 nucleotides are TGTGCCAGCAGCTTGGAGGGGGGAGGGGGCTACGAGCAGTACTTC. The full variable domain, its missing parts supplied by reference TRBV5-5 and TRBJ2-7, is DAGVTQSPTHLIKTRGQQVTLRCSPISGHKSVSWYQQVLGQGPQFIFQYYEKEERGRGNFPDRFSARQFPNYSSELNVNALLLGDSALYLCASSLEGGGGYEQYFGPGTRLTVT.

The table lists this clone with a count of one. The same CDR3 also results from other DNA sequences found in this sample. The V and J genes are TRBV30 and TRBJ1-3; no clear D. The CDR3 has 14 residues. Germline V gene data show CDR1 as GTSNPN and CDR2 as SVGIG (reference sequence). Trimming removed 0 bases from V and 1 base from J, with 7 bases in between. CDR3 nucleotide sequence: TGTGCCTGGAGTGTATCCTCGTCTGGAAACACCATATATTTT. This translates into CAWSVSSSGNTIYF.

This chain joins TRBV30 and TRBJ1-5; D may be TRBD1 (6 bases). Per the germline V gene, CDR1 is GTSNPN and CDR2 is SVGIG (reference sequence). This CDR3 has 14 residues. Deletions cut 5 bases from V and 7 bases from J, with 18 bases between. The CDR3 nucleotides are TGTGCCTGGGGGAAGGGGGGGCGGACGCAGCCCCAGCATTTT. Amino acids: CAWGKGGRTQPQHF.

The chain has TRBV28 and TRBJ2-4, with 10 bases that match TRBD2. The junction had 24 bases not matched to a gene; V was cut back by 3 bases and J by 16 bases. In germline, CDR1 is MDHEN, CDR2 SYDVKM. CDR3 size: 18 residues. The CDR3 loop reads CASSLSLAGEPDVGVRYF. The CDR3 DNA sequence: TGTGCCAGCAGTTTGTCCCTAGCGGGAGAGCCCGACGTTGGTGTAAGATACTTC.

This clone was observed a single time. The chain uses TRBV30 and TRBJ1-2, with D unclear. Per the germline V gene, CDR1 is GTSNPN and CDR2 is SVGIG (reference sequence). CDR3 length: 18 residues. V lost 2 bases and J 3 bases, leaving 25 bases between the germline ends. CDR3 protein: CAWSPNLAGRPSDYGYTF. The DNA of the CDR3 is TGTGCCTGGAGTCCTAACTTGGCGGGCAGGCCTTCGGACTATGGCTACACCTTC.

As concerns this clone: Germline is not matched at one junction end, which may reflect a read error. The genes are TRBV5-8 and TRBJ1-5; 7 bases agree with TRBD1. Per germline, CDR1 SGHTS and CDR2 YDEGEE. The CDR3 sequence is 13 residues long. CDR3 amino acids: CASSLGGGETGNF. CDR3 DNA sequence: TGTGCCAGCAGCTTGGGAGGCGGTGAGACAGGGAATTTT.

This rearrangement joins TRBV29-1 to TRBJ1-2; a possible D gene is TRBD1 (5 bases). Trimming removed 1 base at V and 8 bases at J, with 20 bases between. Germline V gene sequence: CDR1 SQVTM, CDR2 ANQGSEA. This CDR3 contains 15 residues. The CDR3 sequence: CSVEATRAVDGGYTF. In DNA form, the CDR3 reads TGCAGCGTTGAAGCCACCAGGGCTGTGGATGGAGGCTACACCTTC.

This chain connects TRBV5-1 to TRBJ1-4; tentatively, D is TRBD1 (5 bases). The CDR3 extends over 14 amino acids. The germline V and J ends were trimmed by 5 bases and 7 bases, with 15 bases remaining between them. The V gene's germline CDR1 is SGHRS and CDR2 YFSETQ. CDR3 sequence reads: CASSLRGLGEKLFF. CDR3 DNA: TGCGCCAGCAGTTTGAGGGGATTAGGTGAAAAACTGTTTTTT.

This clone showed up just a few times. This chain links TRBV18 with TRBJ1-1; D uncertain. V lost 2 bases and J 8 bases, leaving 9 bases between the germline ends. Germline V gives CDR1 KGHSH, CDR2 LQKENI. This CDR3 region has 12 residues. The CDR3 DNA follows: TGTGCCAGCTCACCAGGAGACCGAGAAGCTTTCTTT. Its protein is CASSPGDREAFF.

The rearrangement uses TRBV6-5 and TRBJ1-6, with D possibly TRBD1 on 5 matching bases. This CDR3 spans 16 amino acids. V was trimmed by 4 bases and J by 3 bases, leaving 13 bases between them. CDR1 and CDR2 (germline): MNHEY, SVGAGI. The CDR3 nucleotides read TGTGCCAGCAGTTCCAGGGCGTTATACTATAATTCACCCCTCCACTTT. Translation: CASSSRALYYNSPLHF.